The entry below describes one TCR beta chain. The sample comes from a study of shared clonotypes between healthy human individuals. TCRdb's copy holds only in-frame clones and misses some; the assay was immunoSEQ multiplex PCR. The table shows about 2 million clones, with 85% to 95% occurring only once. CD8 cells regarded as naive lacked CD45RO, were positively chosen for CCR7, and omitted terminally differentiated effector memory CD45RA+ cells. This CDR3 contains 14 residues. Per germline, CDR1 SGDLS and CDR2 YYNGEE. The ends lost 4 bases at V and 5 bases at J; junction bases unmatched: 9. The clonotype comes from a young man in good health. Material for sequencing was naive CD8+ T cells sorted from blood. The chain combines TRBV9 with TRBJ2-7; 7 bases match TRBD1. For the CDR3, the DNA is TGTGCCAGCAGCCCGAGTGGGCAGGGGGACGAGCAGTACTTC. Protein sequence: CASSPSGQGDEQYF.